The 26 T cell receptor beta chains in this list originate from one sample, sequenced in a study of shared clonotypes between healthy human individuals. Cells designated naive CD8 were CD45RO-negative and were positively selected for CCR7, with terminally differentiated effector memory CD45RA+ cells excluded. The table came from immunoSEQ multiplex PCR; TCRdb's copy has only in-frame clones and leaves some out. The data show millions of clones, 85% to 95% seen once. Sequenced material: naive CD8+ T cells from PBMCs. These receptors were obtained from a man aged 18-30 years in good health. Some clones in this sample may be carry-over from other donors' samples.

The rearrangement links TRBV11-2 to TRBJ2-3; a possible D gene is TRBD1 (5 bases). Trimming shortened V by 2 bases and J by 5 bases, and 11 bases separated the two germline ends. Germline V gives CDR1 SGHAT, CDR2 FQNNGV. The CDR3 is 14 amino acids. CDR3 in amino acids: CASSLLAGLDTQYF. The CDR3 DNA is TGTGCCAGCAGCTTATTGGCAGGGCTAGATACGCAGTATTTT.

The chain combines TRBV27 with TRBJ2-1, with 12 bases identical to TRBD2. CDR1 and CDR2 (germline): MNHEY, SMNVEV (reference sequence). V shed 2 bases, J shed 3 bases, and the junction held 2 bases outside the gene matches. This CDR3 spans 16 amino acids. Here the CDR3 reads CASSLGGLAGYNEQFF. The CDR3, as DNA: TGTGCCAGCAGTTTAGGGGGACTAGCGGGCTACAATGAGCAGTTCTTC.

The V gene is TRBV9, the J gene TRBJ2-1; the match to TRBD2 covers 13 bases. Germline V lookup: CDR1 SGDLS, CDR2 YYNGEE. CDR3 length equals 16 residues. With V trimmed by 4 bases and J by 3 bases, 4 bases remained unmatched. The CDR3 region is CASSPGTSGIYNEQFF. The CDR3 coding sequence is TGTGCCAGCAGCCCCGGGACTAGCGGGATCTACAATGAGCAGTTCTTC.

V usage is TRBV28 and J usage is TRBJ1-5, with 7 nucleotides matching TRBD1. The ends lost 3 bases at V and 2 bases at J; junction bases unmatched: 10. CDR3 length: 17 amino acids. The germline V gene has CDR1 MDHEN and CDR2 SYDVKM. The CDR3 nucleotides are TGTGCCAGCAGTTTGTTCGAGGGGGCAATTGGCAATCAGCCCCAGCATTTT. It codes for CASSLFEGAIGNQPQHF.

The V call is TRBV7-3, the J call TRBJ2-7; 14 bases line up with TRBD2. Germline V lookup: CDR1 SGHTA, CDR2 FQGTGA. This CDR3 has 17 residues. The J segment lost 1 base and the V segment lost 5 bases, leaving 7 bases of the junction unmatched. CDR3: CASSPGLAGGRSYEQYF. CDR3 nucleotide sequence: TGTGCCAGCAGCCCAGGACTAGCGGGAGGCAGGTCCTACGAGCAGTACTTC.

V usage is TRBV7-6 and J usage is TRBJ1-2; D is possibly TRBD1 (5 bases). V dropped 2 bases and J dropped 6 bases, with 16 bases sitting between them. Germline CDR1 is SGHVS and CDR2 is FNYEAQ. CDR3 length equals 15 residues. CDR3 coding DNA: TGTGCCAGCAGCTTATTTGTCCAGGGCGAGGATGGCTACACCTTC. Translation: CASSLFVQGEDGYTF.

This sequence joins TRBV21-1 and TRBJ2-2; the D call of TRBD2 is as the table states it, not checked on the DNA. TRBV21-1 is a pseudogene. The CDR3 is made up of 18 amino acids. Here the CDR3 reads CASSKVGLAGDYSGELFF. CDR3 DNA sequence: TGTGCCAGCAGCAAAGTGGGACTAGCGGGAGATTATTCCGGGGAGCTGTTTTTT.

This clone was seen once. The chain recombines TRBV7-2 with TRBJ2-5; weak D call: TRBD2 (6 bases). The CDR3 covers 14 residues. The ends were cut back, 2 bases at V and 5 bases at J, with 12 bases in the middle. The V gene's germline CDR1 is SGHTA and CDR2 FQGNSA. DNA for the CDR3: TGTGCCAGCAGCTTAAAGGCAGGGAGGGAGACCCAGTACTTC. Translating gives CASSLKAGRETQYF.

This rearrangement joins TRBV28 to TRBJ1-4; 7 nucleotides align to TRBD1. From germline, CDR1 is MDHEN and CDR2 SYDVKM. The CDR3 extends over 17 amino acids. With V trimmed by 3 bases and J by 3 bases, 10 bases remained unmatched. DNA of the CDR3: TGTGCCAGCAGTTTCGGGACAGCATTAGTATCTAATGAAAAACTGTTTTTT. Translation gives CASSFGTALVSNEKLFF.

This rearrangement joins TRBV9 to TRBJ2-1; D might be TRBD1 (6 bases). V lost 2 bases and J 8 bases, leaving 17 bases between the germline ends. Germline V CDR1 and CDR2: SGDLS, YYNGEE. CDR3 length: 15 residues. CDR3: CASSVQLSGVDEQFF. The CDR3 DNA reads TGTGCCAGCAGCGTCCAGTTGTCAGGGGTCGATGAGCAGTTCTTC.

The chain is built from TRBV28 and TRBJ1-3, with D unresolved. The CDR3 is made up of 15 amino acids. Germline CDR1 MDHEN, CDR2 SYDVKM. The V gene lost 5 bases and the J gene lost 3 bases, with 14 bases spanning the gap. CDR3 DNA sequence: TGTGCCAGCAGTAGTAGGTTGCTCAGTGGAAACACCATATATTTT. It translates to CASSSRLLSGNTIYF.

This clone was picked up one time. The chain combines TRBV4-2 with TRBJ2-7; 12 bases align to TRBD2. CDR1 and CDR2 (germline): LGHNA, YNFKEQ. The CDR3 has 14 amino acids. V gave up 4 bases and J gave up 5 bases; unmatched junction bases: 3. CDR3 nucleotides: TGTGCCAGCAGCCTTCTAGCGGGAGGGAACGAGCAGTACTTC. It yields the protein CASSLLAGGNEQYF.

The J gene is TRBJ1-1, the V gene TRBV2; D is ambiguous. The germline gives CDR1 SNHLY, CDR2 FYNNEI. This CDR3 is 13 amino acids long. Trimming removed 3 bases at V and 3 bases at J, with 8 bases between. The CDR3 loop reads CASSEWRDTEAFF. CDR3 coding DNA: TGTGCCAGCAGTGAGTGGAGGGACACTGAAGCTTTCTTT.

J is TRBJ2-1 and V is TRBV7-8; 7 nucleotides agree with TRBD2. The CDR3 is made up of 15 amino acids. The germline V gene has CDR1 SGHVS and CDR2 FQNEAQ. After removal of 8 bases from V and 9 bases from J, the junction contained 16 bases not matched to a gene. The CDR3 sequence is CASGGEGEGQGEQFF. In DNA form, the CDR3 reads TGTGCCAGCGGGGGTGAAGGGGAGGGCCAGGGTGAGCAGTTCTTC. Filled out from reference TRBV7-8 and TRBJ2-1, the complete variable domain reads GAGVSQSPRYKVAKRGQDVALRCDPISGHVSLFWYQQALGQGPEFLTYFQNEAQLDKSGLPSDRFFAERPEGSVSTLKIQRTQQEDSAVYLCASGGEGEGQGEQFFGPGTRLTVL.

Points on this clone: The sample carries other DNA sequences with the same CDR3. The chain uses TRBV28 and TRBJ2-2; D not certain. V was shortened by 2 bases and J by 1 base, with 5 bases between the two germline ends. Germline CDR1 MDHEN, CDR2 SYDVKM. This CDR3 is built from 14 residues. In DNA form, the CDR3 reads TGTGCCAGCAGTTTAGCGCTGAACACCGGGGAGCTGTTTTTT. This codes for CASSLALNTGELFF.

CDR3 DNA: TGTGCCACACGGACCTGGGACAGGGGCTACGAGCAGTACTTC. This encodes CATRTWDRGYEQYF. The chain links TRBV28 to TRBJ2-7; 10 nucleotides agree with TRBD1. The germline gives CDR1 MDHEN, CDR2 SYDVKM. V trimming: 10 bases; J trimming: 3 bases; junction bases outside the gene matches: 9. This CDR3 is built from 14 residues.

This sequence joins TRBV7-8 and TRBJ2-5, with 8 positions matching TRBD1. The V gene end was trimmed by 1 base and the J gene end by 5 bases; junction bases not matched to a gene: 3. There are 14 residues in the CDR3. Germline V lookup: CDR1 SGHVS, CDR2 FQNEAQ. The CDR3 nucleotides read TGTGCCAGCAGCTTAGTAGACAGGGGTGAGACCCAGTACTTC. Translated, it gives CASSLVDRGETQYF.

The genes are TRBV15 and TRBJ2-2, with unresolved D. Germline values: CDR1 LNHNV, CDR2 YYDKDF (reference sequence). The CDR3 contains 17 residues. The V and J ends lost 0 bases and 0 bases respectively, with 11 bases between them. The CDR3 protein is CATSRDKNGANTGELFF. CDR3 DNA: TGTGCCACCAGCAGAGACAAAAATGGCGCGAACACCGGGGAGCTGTTTTTT.

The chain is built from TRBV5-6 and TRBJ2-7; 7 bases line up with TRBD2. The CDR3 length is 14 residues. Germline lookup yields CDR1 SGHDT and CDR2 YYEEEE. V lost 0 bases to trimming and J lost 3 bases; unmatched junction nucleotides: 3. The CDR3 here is CASSLVGGNYEQYF. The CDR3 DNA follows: TGTGCCAGCAGCTTGGTGGGAGGGAACTACGAGCAGTACTTC.

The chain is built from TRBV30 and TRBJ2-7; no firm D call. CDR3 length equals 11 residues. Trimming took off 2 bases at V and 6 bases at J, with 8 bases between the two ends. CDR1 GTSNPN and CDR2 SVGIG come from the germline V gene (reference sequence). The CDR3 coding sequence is TGTGCCTGGAGTAATGGATTCGAGCAGTACTTC. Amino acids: CAWSNGFEQYF.

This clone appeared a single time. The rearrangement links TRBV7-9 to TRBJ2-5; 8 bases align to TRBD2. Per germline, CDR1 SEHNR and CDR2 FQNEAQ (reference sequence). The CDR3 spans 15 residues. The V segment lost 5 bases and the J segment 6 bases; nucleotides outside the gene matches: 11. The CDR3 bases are TGTGCCAGCAGCCCCAGCGGACGGGGGGGGAAGACCCAGTACTTC. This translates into CASSPSGRGGKTQYF.

DNA of the CDR3: TGTGCCAGCAGCTCCGCGGGACAGGGTTCCTACGAGCAGTACTTC. It yields the protein CASSSAGQGSYEQYF. V and J are TRBV7-9 and TRBJ2-7; 9 nucleotides line up with TRBD1. Germline V gene sequence: CDR1 SEHNR, CDR2 FQNEAQ (reference sequence). With 4 bases clipped from V and 1 base from J, the junction kept 5 bases outside the gene matches. The CDR3 loop spans 15 amino acids.

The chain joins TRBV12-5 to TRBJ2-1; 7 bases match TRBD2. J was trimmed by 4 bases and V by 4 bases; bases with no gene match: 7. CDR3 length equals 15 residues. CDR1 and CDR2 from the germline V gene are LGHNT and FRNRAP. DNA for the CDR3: TGTGCTAGTGGTTCGAGCGGGAAACCATACAATGAGCAGTTCTTC. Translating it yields CASGSSGKPYNEQFF.

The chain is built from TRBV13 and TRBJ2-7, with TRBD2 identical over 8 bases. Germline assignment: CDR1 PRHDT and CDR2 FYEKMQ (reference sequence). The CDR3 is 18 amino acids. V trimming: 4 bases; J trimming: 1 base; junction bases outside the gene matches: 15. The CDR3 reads CASSSFLEASGSSYEQYF. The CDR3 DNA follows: TGTGCCAGCAGCTCCTTCCTCGAGGCTAGCGGGTCGTCCTACGAGCAGTACTTC.

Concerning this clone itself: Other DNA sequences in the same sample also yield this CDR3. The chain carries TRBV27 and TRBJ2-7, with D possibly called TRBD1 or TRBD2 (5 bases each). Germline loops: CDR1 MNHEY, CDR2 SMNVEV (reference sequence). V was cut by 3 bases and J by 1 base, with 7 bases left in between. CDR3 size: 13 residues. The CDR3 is CASSLGDSYEQYF. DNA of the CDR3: TGTGCCAGCAGTTTGGGGGATTCCTACGAGCAGTACTTC.

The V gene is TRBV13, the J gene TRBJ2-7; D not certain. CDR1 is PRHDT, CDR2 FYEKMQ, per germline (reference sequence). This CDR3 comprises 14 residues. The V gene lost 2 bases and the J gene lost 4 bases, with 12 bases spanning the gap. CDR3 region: CASSLRSGLYEQYF. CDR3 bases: TGTGCCAGCAGCTTAAGGTCCGGGTTATACGAGCAGTACTTC.